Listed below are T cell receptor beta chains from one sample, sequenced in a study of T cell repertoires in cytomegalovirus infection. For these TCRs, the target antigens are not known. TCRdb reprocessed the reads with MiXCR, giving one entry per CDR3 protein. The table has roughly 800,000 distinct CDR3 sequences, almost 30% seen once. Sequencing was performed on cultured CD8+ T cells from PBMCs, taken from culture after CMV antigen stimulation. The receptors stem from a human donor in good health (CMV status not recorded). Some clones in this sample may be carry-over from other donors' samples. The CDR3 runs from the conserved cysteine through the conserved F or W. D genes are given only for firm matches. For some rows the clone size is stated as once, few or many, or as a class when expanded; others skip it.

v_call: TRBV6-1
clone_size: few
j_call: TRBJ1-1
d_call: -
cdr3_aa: CASSEGWHPNTEAFF
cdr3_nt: TGTGCCAGCAGTGAGGGGTGGCACCCGAACACTGAAGCTTTCTTT

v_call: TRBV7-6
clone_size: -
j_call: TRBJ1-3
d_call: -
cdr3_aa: CASSVSTGMGSGNTIYF
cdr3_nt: TGTGCCAGCAGCGTATCAACAGGGATGGGCTCTGGAAACACCATATATTTT

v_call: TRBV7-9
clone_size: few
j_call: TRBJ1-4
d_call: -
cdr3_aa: CASSLPLGNEKLFF
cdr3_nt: TGTGCCAGCAGCCTACCTTTGGGTAATGAAAAACTGTTTTTT

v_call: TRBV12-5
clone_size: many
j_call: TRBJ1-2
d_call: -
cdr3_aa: CASGFRGLGYTF
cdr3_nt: TGTGCTAGTGGTTTTCGGGGACTTGGCTACACCTTC

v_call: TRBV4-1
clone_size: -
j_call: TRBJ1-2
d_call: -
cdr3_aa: CASSQDRPRNYGYTF
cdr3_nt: TGCGCCAGCAGCCAAGATCGGCCCAGGAACTATGGCTACACCTTC

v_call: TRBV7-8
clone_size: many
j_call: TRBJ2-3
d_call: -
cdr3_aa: CASSEWGRGPDTQYF
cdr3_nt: TGTGCCAGCAGCGAATGGGGACGGGGACCAGATACGCAGTATTTT

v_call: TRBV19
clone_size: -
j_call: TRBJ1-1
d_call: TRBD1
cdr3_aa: CASRLHRGSTEAFF
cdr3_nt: TGTGCCAGTAGGCTACACAGGGGGTCGACTGAAGCTTTCTTT

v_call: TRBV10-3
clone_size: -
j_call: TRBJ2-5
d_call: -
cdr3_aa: CAIGAQETQYF
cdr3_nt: TGTGCCATCGGGGCCCAGGAGACCCAGTACTTC

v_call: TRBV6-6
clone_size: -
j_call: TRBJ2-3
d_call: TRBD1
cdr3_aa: CASSYSARGSLSDTQYF
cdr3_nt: TGTGCCAGCAGTTACTCAGCCAGGGGGTCTCTATCAGATACGCAGTATTTT

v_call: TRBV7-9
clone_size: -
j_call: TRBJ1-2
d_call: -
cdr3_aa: CASSLERARDGYTF
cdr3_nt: TGTGCCAGCAGCTTAGAAAGGGCGCGGGACGGCTACACCTTC

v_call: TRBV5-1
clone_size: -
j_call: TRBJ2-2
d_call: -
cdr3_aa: CASLLGGQDRNTGELFF
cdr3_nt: TGCGCCAGCTTATTAGGTGGGCAGGACCGGAACACCGGGGAGCTGTTTTTT

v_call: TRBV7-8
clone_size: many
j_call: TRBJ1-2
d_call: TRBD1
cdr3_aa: CASSLQQGDSYGYTF
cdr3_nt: TGTGCCAGCAGCTTACAACAGGGGGATAGCTATGGCTACACCTTC

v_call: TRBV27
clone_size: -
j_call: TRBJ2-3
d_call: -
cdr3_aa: CAIRQTYTDTQYF
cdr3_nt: TGTGCAATACGACAGACGTACACAGATACGCAGTATTTT

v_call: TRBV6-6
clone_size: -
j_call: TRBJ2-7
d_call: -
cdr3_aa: CASELRYEQYF
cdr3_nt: TGTGCCAGCGAACTGCGTTACGAGCAGTACTTC

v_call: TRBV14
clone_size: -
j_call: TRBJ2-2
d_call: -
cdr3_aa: CASSILGPNTGELFF
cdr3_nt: TGTGCCAGCAGCATCCTTGGGCCTAACACCGGGGAGCTGTTTTTT

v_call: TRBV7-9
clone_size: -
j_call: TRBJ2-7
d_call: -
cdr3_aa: CASSLNSLSMELSYEQYF
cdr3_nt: TGTGCCAGCAGCTTGAACAGTTTATCCATGGAGCTCTCCTACGAGCAGTACTTC

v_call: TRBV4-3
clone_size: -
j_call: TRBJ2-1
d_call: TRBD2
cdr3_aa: CASSPRLAGVSYNEQFF
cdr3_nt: TGCGCCAGCAGCCCTCGACTAGCGGGGGTCTCCTACAATGAGCAGTTCTTC

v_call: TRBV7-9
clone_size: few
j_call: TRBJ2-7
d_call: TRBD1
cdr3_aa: CASSPRDRLTSYEQYF
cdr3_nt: TGTGCCAGCAGCCCTCGGGACAGACTGACCTCCTACGAGCAGTACTTC

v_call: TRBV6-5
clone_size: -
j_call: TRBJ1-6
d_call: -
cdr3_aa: CASSAGPASSYNSPLHF
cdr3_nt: TGTGCCAGCAGCGCTGGACCGGCCAGCTCCTATAATTCACCCCTCCACTTT

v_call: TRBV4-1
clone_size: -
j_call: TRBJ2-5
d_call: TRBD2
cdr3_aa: CASSQVVAGGETQYF
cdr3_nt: TGCGCCAGCAGCCAAGTCGTAGCGGGGGGAGAGACCCAGTACTTC